The clone carrying this TCR beta chain was counted only a few times. Its antigen remains unknown. Template switching supplied a universal primer site; unique molecular identifiers were carried on the cDNA. TCRdb ran MiXCR on the 5' RACE reads and lists one entry per CDR3 protein. The sample has about 340,000 distinct CDR3 sequences; around 12% are singletons. The sample belongs to a study of identical twins. Broader study findings: The study reached conclusions through statistical analysis that was cross-sectional, not following the same donors.

Healthy Caucasians were all of the donors. The trim removed 11 bases at V and 10 bases at J, leaving 29 bases unmatched. This CDR3 has 19 residues. These data are also associated with another study on yellow fever vaccine responses in identical twins.

This rearrangement joins TRBV12-3 or TRBV12-4 to TRBJ2-5; the match to TRBD2 covers 12 bases. This receptor was identified in a woman aged 18-35 years in good health. Source material: CD8+ T cells sorted from blood. The CDR3 protein is CACCPRASGRALRGENQYF. CDR3 in DNA: TGTGCCTGCTGTCCCCGGGCTAGCGGGAGGGCCCTCCGGGGTGAAAACCAGTACTTC.